Listed here are 22 T cell receptor beta chains from one sample, sequenced in a study of T cell repertoires in cytomegalovirus infection. From the reads, TCRdb called clonotypes with MiXCR, one entry per CDR3 protein. The sample consists of approximately 730,000 distinct CDR3 sequences, around 35% of them appearing once. No antigen is known for these receptors. The starting material was cultured PBMCs, obtained from culture after CMV antigen stimulation. The receptors originated from a human donor in good health (CMV status not recorded). Some clones in this sample may be carry-over from other donors' samples.

This clonotype was recorded at least ten times. The chain employs TRBV7-9 and TRBJ1-2; TRBD1 aligns across 8 bases. The CDR3 has 13 amino acids. V was clipped by 5 bases and J by 4 bases; unmatched bases: 3. Germline CDR1 SEHNR, CDR2 FQNEAQ (reference sequence). The CDR3 loop reads CASSNRGAYGYTF. CDR3 nucleotides: TGTGCCAGCAGCAACAGGGGGGCCTATGGCTACACCTTC.

The chain links TRBV27 to TRBJ2-7; tentative D call: TRBD1 (5 bases). The CDR3 covers 14 residues. V was pared by 6 bases and J by 3 bases, with 15 bases between. Germline V CDR1 and CDR2: MNHEY, SMNVEV (reference sequence). CDR3 coding DNA: TGTGCCAGCAGCCAGGGTTTCGGTTTCTACGAGCAGTACTTC. Its protein is CASSQGFGFYEQYF.

This clonotype has a handful of counts. V and J are TRBV11-2 and TRBJ2-5; D is tentatively TRBD1 or TRBD2 (6 bases each). Trimming cost V 8 bases and J 4 bases, with 20 bases left between them. Germline CDR1 SGHAT, CDR2 FQNNGV. The CDR3 is 15 amino acids. The chain's CDR3 is CASRLWGAPTETQYF. The DNA for the CDR3 is TGTGCCAGCCGCCTTTGGGGGGCACCCACAGAGACCCAGTACTTC.

The chain employs TRBV4-2 and TRBJ1-3; no reliable D call. Germline CDR1 is LGHNA and CDR2 is YNFKEQ. The germline V and J ends were trimmed by 0 bases and 4 bases, with 13 bases remaining between them. The CDR3 extends over 16 amino acids. In DNA, the CDR3 is TGTGCCAGCAGCCAAGATCCCGCCTTAGAGGGAAACACCATATATTTT. It encodes CASSQDPALEGNTIYF.

Notes on this clonotype: A junction boundary mismatches the germline segment, possibly from a read error. The gene calls are TRBV6-1 and TRBJ1-5; D is perhaps TRBD1 (5 bases). CDR3 length: 11 amino acids. Germline CDR1 is MNHNS and CDR2 is SASEGT. The CDR3 bases are TGTGCCAGCAGTGAAATGGGGGAAAATGGATTT. This encodes CASSEMGENGF.

The chain combines TRBV28 with TRBJ2-7, with 11 bases aligning to TRBD2. Germline V CDR1 and CDR2: MDHEN, SYDVKM. V shed 6 bases, J shed 3 bases, and the junction held 7 bases outside the gene matches. The CDR3 spans 15 residues. The CDR3 region has the DNA TGTGCCAGCAGGATAGCGGGGGGGCCTGGCTACGAGCAGTACTTC. Encoded protein: CASRIAGGPGYEQYF.

V and J are TRBV7-2 and TRBJ2-1, with D maybe TRBD2 (6 bases). V lost 2 bases to trimming and J lost 7 bases, with 15 bases between them. This CDR3 spans 15 amino acids. Germline CDR1 and CDR2: SGHTA and FQGNSA. CDR3 coding DNA: TGTGCCAGCAGCTTATCGGCGGGAATAGGAAATGAGCAGTTCTTC. The encoded protein is CASSLSAGIGNEQFF.

This clonotype was recorded a few times. The chain uses TRBV7-8 and TRBJ2-7; 12 bases are a match to TRBD1. Germline values: CDR1 SGHVS, CDR2 FQNEAQ. This CDR3 has 15 amino acids. The junction had 3 bases not matched to a gene; V was cut back by 2 bases and J by 4 bases. CDR3 amino acids: CASSLWGQGAYEQYF. In nucleotides, the CDR3 is TGTGCCAGCAGCTTATGGGGACAGGGGGCGTACGAGCAGTACTTC.

V gene TRBV7-2 combines with J gene TRBJ2-7; tentatively, D is TRBD2 (5 bases). Trimming pared 4 bases from V and 6 bases from J, leaving 13 bases between. The CDR3 is made up of 13 amino acids. The germline V gene encodes CDR1 SGHTA and CDR2 FQGNSA. The CDR3 region is CASSSPHAGEQYF. The CDR3 nucleotides read TGTGCCAGCAGCTCGCCCCATGCGGGCGAGCAGTACTTC.

This clonotype was counted between two and nine times. V is TRBV9 and J is TRBJ2-1; TRBD2 matches at 10 bases. Unmatched junction bases numbered 8, after V lost 2 bases and J lost 9 bases. The CDR3 loop spans 15 amino acids. CDR1 and CDR2 from the germline V gene are SGDLS and YYNGEE. CDR3 nucleotides: TGTGCCAGCAGCGTTTCGGGACTAGCGTGGGGTGAGCAGTTCTTC. This sequence encodes CASSVSGLAWGEQFF.

J is TRBJ2-7 and V is TRBV7-6; TRBD1 agrees at 7 bases. Germline loops: CDR1 SGHVS, CDR2 FNYEAQ. The CDR3 sequence is 14 residues long. Losses at the gene ends were 5 bases for V and 3 bases for J; bases not matched to a gene: 7. Here the CDR3 DNA reads TGTGCCAGCAGCGGTCCTGACAGGGACTACGAGCAGTACTTC. Its protein product is CASSGPDRDYEQYF.

The V and J genes are TRBV15 and TRBJ1-5; D unresolved. V lost 8 bases and J 3 bases, leaving 8 bases between the germline ends. Germline assignment: CDR1 LNHNV and CDR2 YYDKDF (reference sequence). This CDR3 has 12 residues. The CDR3 nucleotides are TGTGCCACCGGACGGAACAATCAGCCCCAGCATTTT. Its protein is CATGRNNQPQHF.

The rearrangement uses TRBV7-9 and TRBJ1-6; D uncertain. The CDR3 loop spans 17 amino acids. V was trimmed by 10 bases and J by 0 bases, leaving 19 bases between them. Germline V gives CDR1 SEHNR, CDR2 FQNEAQ (reference sequence). This CDR3 is CATQSPPASSYNSPLHF. CDR3 in DNA: TGTGCCACCCAGTCCCCCCCTGCGAGCTCCTATAATTCACCCCTCCACTTT. The whole variable domain, filled in from reference TRBV7-9 and TRBJ1-6, reads DTGVSQNPRHKITKRGQNVTFRCDPISEHNRLYWYRQTLGQGPEFLTYFQNEAQLEKSRLLSDRFSAERPKGSFSTLEIQRTEQGDSAMYLCATQSPPASSYNSPLHFGNGTRLTVT.

The sample holds a few counts of this clonotype. The CDR3: CASSWKTSYNEQFF. CDR3 nucleotide sequence: TGTGCCAGCAGTTGGAAGACATCTTACAATGAGCAGTTCTTC. The chain recombines TRBV12-3 or TRBV12-4 with TRBJ2-1; D uncertain. Deletions cut 4 bases from V and 4 bases from J, with 11 bases between. CDR3 length: 14 residues.

The genes are TRBV20-1 and TRBJ2-7; D is possibly TRBD1 or TRBD2 (7 bases each). V lost 6 bases to trimming and J lost 2 bases, with 14 bases between them. Germline CDR1 reads DFQATT; CDR2 reads SNEGSKA (reference sequence). The CDR3 is made up of 13 amino acids. The CDR3 loop reads CSASGTAAYEQYF. In DNA form, the CDR3 reads TGCAGTGCCAGCGGGACAGCAGCCTACGAGCAGTACTTC.

There are a few counts of this clonotype. The chain employs TRBV6-2 or TRBV6-3 and TRBJ1-5, with TRBD1 as a possible D gene (6 bases). This CDR3 has 15 residues. V was trimmed by 6 bases and J by 1 base, leaving 13 bases between them. Germline assignment: CDR1 MNHEY and CDR2 SVGEGT. The CDR3 loop is CASRRTGTSNQPQHF. The CDR3 nucleotides are TGTGCCAGCAGACGCACCGGGACAAGCAATCAGCCCCAGCATTTT.

This clonotype was detected once. No conserved phenylalanine or tryptophan is present at the end of the CDR3, so a read error is the likely explanation. The chain is built from TRBV12-3 or TRBV12-4 and TRBJ2-2; TRBD1 matches 10 bases. CDR3 length equals 15 residues. The V and J ends lost 3 bases and 6 bases, in that order; junction bases with no gene match: 4. The CDR3 protein is CASSLGDRGPGELFL. CDR3 bases: TGTGCCAGCAGTTTGGGGGACAGGGGCCCCGGGGAGCTGTTTCTT.

J is TRBJ1-5 and V is TRBV20-1; possible D gene TRBD1, 5 bases. The germline CDR1 and CDR2 sequences are DFQATT and SNEGSKA (reference sequence). The V and J ends lost 3 bases and 3 bases respectively, with 9 bases between them. CDR3 length equals 13 residues. This CDR3 is CSARGGVNQPQHF. In nucleotides, the CDR3 is TGCAGTGCTAGGGGGGGTGTCAATCAGCCCCAGCATTTT.

In DNA form, the CDR3 reads TGCAGTGCTAGAGGCCACTATGGCTACACCTTC. Encoded protein: CSARGHYGYTF. The J gene is TRBJ1-2, the V gene TRBV20-1, with D hard to call. CDR1 and CDR2 (germline): DFQATT, SNEGSKA (reference sequence). The CDR3 sequence is 11 residues long. Trimming took 1 base from V and 3 from J, leaving 3 bases between them.

This clonotype was recorded at least ten times. V gene TRBV5-4 combines with J gene TRBJ2-5; D uncertain. This CDR3 is 13 amino acids long. Germline lookup yields CDR1 SGHNT and CDR2 YYREEE (reference sequence). Trimming shortened V by 4 bases and J by 0 bases, and 7 bases separated the two germline ends. CDR3 nucleotides: TGTGCCAGCAGCCTTTCGTACCAAGAGACCCAGTACTTC. Translated: CASSLSYQETQYF. The full variable domain, rest sourced from reference TRBV5-4 and TRBJ2-5, is ETGVTQSPTHLIKTRGQQVTLRCSSQSGHNTVSWYQQALGQGPQFIFQYYREEENGRGNFPPRFSGLQFPNYSSELNVNALELDDSALYLCASSLSYQETQYFGPGTRLLVL.

The rearrangement joins TRBV4-1 to TRBJ1-4; unclear D gene. Germline values: CDR1 MGHRA, CDR2 YSYEKL. The CDR3 loop spans 15 amino acids. Deletions cut 2 bases from V and 3 bases from J, with 10 bases between. The CDR3 coding sequence is TGCGCCAGCAGCCAAACGGGTCTTGCTAATGAAAAACTGTTTTTT. Translating it yields CASSQTGLANEKLFF.

The chain recombines TRBV5-1 with TRBJ2-5; D unclear. The length of the CDR3 is 13 residues. Per the germline V gene, CDR1 is SGHRS and CDR2 is YFSETQ. The ends were cut back, 0 bases at V and 3 bases at J, with 6 bases in the middle. The CDR3 sequence is CASSLELEETQYF. CDR3 nucleotide sequence: TGCGCCAGCAGCTTGGAGTTGGAAGAGACCCAGTACTTC. Supplemented by reference TRBV5-1 and TRBJ2-5, the full variable domain reads KAGVTQTPRYLIKTRGQQVTLSCSPISGHRSVSWYQQTPGQGLQFLFEYFSETQRNKGNFPGRFSGRQFSNSRSEMNVSTLELGDSALYLCASSLELEETQYFGPGTRLLVL.